Listed below are T cell receptor beta chains from one sample, sequenced in a study of T cell responses to AZD1222 COVID-19 vaccine. Profiled with immunoSEQ multiplex PCR; TCRdb holds only in-frame clones, not every one. This sample has 150,000 or so clones, with more than 85% found just once. Sequenced material: peripheral blood, taken on day 0 of AZD1222 vaccination. The receptors derive from an adult in good health. Both conserved end residues are part of each CDR3. D genes are given only for firm matches. Clone size is given for some rows only: seen once, a few or many times, or a class if the clone is expanded.

abundance: few; d_gene: NA; j_gene: TRBJ1-1; v_gene: TRBV18; CDR3nt: TGTGCCAGCTTCCCGACAGGAGAACCTGAAGCTTTCTTT; CDR3aa: CASFPTGEPEAFF
abundance: NA; d_gene: NA; j_gene: TRBJ2-7; v_gene: TRBV10-2; CDR3nt: TGCGCCAGCAGTAGTCACATTCGGCTAATTGGGTACGAGCAGTACTTC; CDR3aa: CASSSHIRLIGYEQYF
abundance: once; d_gene: NA; j_gene: TRBJ2-5; v_gene: TRBV2; CDR3nt: TGTGCCAGCAGCGAGGGGACATACCAAGAGACCCAGTACTTC; CDR3aa: CASSEGTYQETQYF
abundance: NA; d_gene: NA; j_gene: TRBJ2-7; v_gene: TRBV5-1; CDR3nt: TGCGCCAGCAGCTTGGAATTGGGCGAGCAGTACTTC; CDR3aa: CASSLELGEQYF
abundance: NA; d_gene: NA; j_gene: TRBJ2-5; v_gene: TRBV14; CDR3nt: TGTGCCAGCACCAAAGACTTGCAGGAGACCCAGTACTTC; CDR3aa: CASTKDLQETQYF
abundance: once; d_gene: TRBD2; j_gene: TRBJ2-2; v_gene: TRBV5-1; CDR3nt: TGCGCCAGCAGTCATGGACTAGCGGGAGGGGCCGGGGAGCTGTTTTTT; CDR3aa: CASSHGLAGGAGELFF
abundance: NA; d_gene: NA; j_gene: TRBJ2-5; v_gene: TRBV11-2; CDR3nt: TGTGCCAGCAGCGCCTCCGGGACCCCCCTGGAGACCCAGTACTTC; CDR3aa: CASSASGTPLETQYF
abundance: NA; d_gene: TRBD1; j_gene: TRBJ2-4; v_gene: TRBV30; CDR3nt: TGTGCCTGGAGACGGACAGGGGGTGCCAAAAACATTCAGTACTTC; CDR3aa: CAWRRTGGAKNIQYF
abundance: NA; d_gene: NA; j_gene: TRBJ2-7; v_gene: TRBV19; CDR3nt: TGTGCCAGTAGTATAGAACCGGGCCCCTCCTACGAGCAGTACTTC; CDR3aa: CASSIEPGPSYEQYF
abundance: NA; d_gene: TRBD1; j_gene: TRBJ2-7; v_gene: TRBV12-3/TRBV12-4; CDR3nt: TGTGCCAGCAGTTTCCCAGGGGGCTACGAGCAGTACTTC; CDR3aa: CASSFPGGYEQYF
abundance: NA; d_gene: TRBD1; j_gene: TRBJ2-5; v_gene: TRBV7-6; CDR3nt: TGTGCCAGCAGCCGACAGGGGCTGGGGGAGACCCAGTACTTC; CDR3aa: CASSRQGLGETQYF
abundance: NA; d_gene: NA; j_gene: TRBJ2-5; v_gene: TRBV12-3/TRBV12-4; CDR3nt: TGTGCCAGCGGTAGTGGGATTATACAGACCCAGTACTTC; CDR3aa: CASGSGIIQTQYF
abundance: once; d_gene: NA; j_gene: TRBJ2-2; v_gene: TRBV7-3; CDR3nt: TGTGCCAGCAGCTTAAGAGGGCGGAACACCGGGGAGCTGTTTTTT; CDR3aa: CASSLRGRNTGELFF
abundance: NA; d_gene: NA; j_gene: TRBJ1-2; v_gene: TRBV5-1; CDR3nt: TGCGCCAGCAGCTTGGATCTGGGGGCTGACACCTTC; CDR3aa: CASSLDLGADTF
abundance: NA; d_gene: TRBD1; j_gene: TRBJ1-1; v_gene: TRBV18; CDR3nt: TGTGCCTCAAGGGACAGATCGGCGGTTATGAACACTGAAGCTTTCTTT; CDR3aa: CASRDRSAVMNTEAFF
abundance: NA; d_gene: NA; j_gene: TRBJ1-6; v_gene: TRBV7-9; CDR3nt: TGTGCCAGCAGCTTAAGCCTTGGGGGCAGCCTCTCCTATAATTCACCCCTCCACTTT; CDR3aa: CASSLSLGGSLSYNSPLHF
abundance: NA; d_gene: NA; j_gene: TRBJ2-5; v_gene: TRBV5-6; CDR3nt: TGTGCCAGCAGCTTGGCCCTCGGGGAGACCCAGTACTTC; CDR3aa: CASSLALGETQYF
abundance: NA; d_gene: NA; j_gene: TRBJ2-2; v_gene: TRBV19; CDR3nt: TGTGCCAGTAGCCAGGCCCGGAACCCAGCCGGGGAGCTGTTTTTT; CDR3aa: CASSQARNPAGELFF
abundance: NA; d_gene: TRBD1; j_gene: TRBJ1-1; v_gene: TRBV15; CDR3nt: TGTGCCACCAGCAGAGCTCATACAGGGGCCGAAGCTTTTTTT; CDR3aa: CATSRAHTGAEAFF
abundance: few; d_gene: TRBD2; j_gene: TRBJ2-7; v_gene: TRBV4-3; CDR3nt: TGCGCCAGCAGCCAAGAGGCCAGCGGGGCGGATTACGAGCAGTACTTC; CDR3aa: CASSQEASGADYEQYF
abundance: NA; d_gene: NA; j_gene: TRBJ1-5; v_gene: TRBV5-4; CDR3nt: TGTGCCAGCAGCTTGGAGCCTCTGGGCAATCAGCCCCAGCATTTT; CDR3aa: CASSLEPLGNQPQHF
abundance: NA; d_gene: NA; j_gene: TRBJ2-7; v_gene: TRBV5-1; CDR3nt: TGCGCCAGCAGAGGGAATTACGAGCAGTACTTC; CDR3aa: CASRGNYEQYF
abundance: NA; d_gene: NA; j_gene: TRBJ2-1; v_gene: TRBV10-1; CDR3nt: TGCGCCAGCAGTCTGGCCAGGGGTGAGCAGTTCTTC; CDR3aa: CASSLARGEQFF
abundance: NA; d_gene: NA; j_gene: TRBJ2-7; v_gene: TRBV5-1; CDR3nt: TGCGCCAGCAGCTTGGCCCCGGGACCGCAGCAGTACTTC; CDR3aa: CASSLAPGPQQYF
abundance: NA; d_gene: NA; j_gene: TRBJ1-3; v_gene: TRBV4-3; CDR3nt: TGCGCCAGCAGCCCCCGGCCTATCGGAAACACCATATATTTT; CDR3aa: CASSPRPIGNTIYF
abundance: NA; d_gene: NA; j_gene: TRBJ1-5; v_gene: TRBV30; CDR3nt: TGTGCCTGGAGAGGGACCCCTGGGAGCAATCAGCCCCAGCATTTT; CDR3aa: CAWRGTPGSNQPQHF
abundance: NA; d_gene: TRBD2; j_gene: TRBJ2-1; v_gene: TRBV27; CDR3nt: TGTGCCAGCAGTTTACGGGGCGGGAGGGGATACAATGAGCAGTTCTTC; CDR3aa: CASSLRGGRGYNEQFF
abundance: once; d_gene: TRBD1; j_gene: TRBJ2-3; v_gene: TRBV19; CDR3nt: TGTGCCAGTAGTAGACAGGGGCTCACAGATACGCAGTATTTT; CDR3aa: CASSRQGLTDTQYF
abundance: NA; d_gene: NA; j_gene: TRBJ2-2; v_gene: TRBV5-6; CDR3nt: TGTGCCAGCAGTTTCCCAGGTGGGGAGCTGTTTTTT; CDR3aa: CASSFPGGELFF
abundance: NA; d_gene: TRBD1; j_gene: TRBJ2-7; v_gene: TRBV5-6; CDR3nt: TGTGCCAGCAGTAGGGACAGGACCTACGAGCAGTACTTC; CDR3aa: CASSRDRTYEQYF
abundance: NA; d_gene: NA; j_gene: TRBJ1-5; v_gene: TRBV27; CDR3nt: TGTGCCAGCGCCGCAGGGGTCTACAATCAGCCCCAGCATTTT; CDR3aa: CASAAGVYNQPQHF
abundance: NA; d_gene: TRBD2; j_gene: TRBJ2-3; v_gene: TRBV7-3; CDR3nt: TGTGCCAGCAGCTTAGGGCGGGAGAGGCTAGCGGGAGGGCCGGATACGCAGTATTTT; CDR3aa: CASSLGRERLAGGPDTQYF
abundance: once; d_gene: TRBD2; j_gene: TRBJ2-2; v_gene: TRBV6-2/TRBV6-3; CDR3nt: TGTGCCAGCAGTTCTCGAGAGCGGGGCACCGGGGAGCTGTTTTTT; CDR3aa: CASSSRERGTGELFF
abundance: NA; d_gene: NA; j_gene: TRBJ1-6; v_gene: TRBV3-1/TRBV3-2; CDR3nt: TGTGCCAGCAGCCAAGCACGGGGGAATTCACCCCTCCACTTT; CDR3aa: CASSQARGNSPLHF
abundance: NA; d_gene: NA; j_gene: TRBJ2-1; v_gene: TRBV12-3/TRBV12-4; CDR3nt: TGTGCCAGCAGTTTGGGGGAGAGGAGCGAGCAGTTCTTC; CDR3aa: CASSLGERSEQFF
abundance: NA; d_gene: NA; j_gene: TRBJ2-6; v_gene: TRBV4-3; CDR3nt: TGCGCCAGCAGCCCGTCCAGGGGACTTACTGGGGCCAACGTCCTGACTTTC; CDR3aa: CASSPSRGLTGANVLTF
abundance: NA; d_gene: NA; j_gene: TRBJ1-1; v_gene: TRBV1; CDR3nt: TGCACCAGCACCAGTCGGGGGTTGAACACTGAAGCTTTCTTT; CDR3aa: CTSTSRGLNTEAFF
abundance: NA; d_gene: NA; j_gene: TRBJ2-7; v_gene: TRBV2; CDR3nt: TGTGCCAGCAGTGTAGCAGGCGAGCAGTACTTC; CDR3aa: CASSVAGEQYF
abundance: NA; d_gene: NA; j_gene: TRBJ1-6; v_gene: TRBV28; CDR3nt: TGTGCCAGCACCCTACGGGGCATTAGTAATTCACCCCTCCACTTT; CDR3aa: CASTLRGISNSPLHF
abundance: NA; d_gene: TRBD1; j_gene: TRBJ2-7; v_gene: TRBV28; CDR3nt: TGTGCCAGCAGCCCACCCGCAGGGGGCCCCTACGAGCAGTACTTC; CDR3aa: CASSPPAGGPYEQYF
abundance: NA; d_gene: NA; j_gene: TRBJ1-1; v_gene: TRBV28; CDR3nt: TGTGCCAGCAGTAAATTTTCGGGAGACATGAACACTGAAGCTTTCTTT; CDR3aa: CASSKFSGDMNTEAFF
abundance: few; d_gene: NA; j_gene: TRBJ2-7; v_gene: TRBV5-1; CDR3nt: TGCGCCAGCAGTTTAGAGGGGGGCGCGTACTACGAGCAGTACTTC; CDR3aa: CASSLEGGAYYEQYF
abundance: few; d_gene: TRBD2; j_gene: TRBJ2-5; v_gene: TRBV24-1; CDR3nt: TGTGCCACCAGTGACTTAGCGGGGGGCCAAGAGACCCAGTACTTC; CDR3aa: CATSDLAGGQETQYF
abundance: NA; d_gene: TRBD1; j_gene: TRBJ1-2; v_gene: TRBV12-5; CDR3nt: TGTGCTAGTGGTTTGGTCCTTCCCGACAGGGGCCAAGGCTACACCTTC; CDR3aa: CASGLVLPDRGQGYTF
abundance: NA; d_gene: TRBD1; j_gene: TRBJ1-2; v_gene: TRBV19; CDR3nt: TGTGCCAGTAGTATAGATCTTCCGGGACAGGGGCGAGCTAACTATGGCTACACCTTC; CDR3aa: CASSIDLPGQGRANYGYTF
abundance: NA; d_gene: NA; j_gene: TRBJ1-1; v_gene: TRBV9; CDR3nt: TGTGCCAGCAGCGTGTTACAGATGAACACTGAAGCTTTCTTT; CDR3aa: CASSVLQMNTEAFF
abundance: NA; d_gene: NA; j_gene: TRBJ2-7; v_gene: TRBV28; CDR3nt: TGTGCCAGCAGTTTGGAGGGCCTCTCGGCCGAGCAGTACTTC; CDR3aa: CASSLEGLSAEQYF
abundance: NA; d_gene: NA; j_gene: TRBJ2-6; v_gene: TRBV27; CDR3nt: TGTGCCAGCAGTTTATATACGGTTCACGCCGGGGCCAACGTCCTGACTTTC; CDR3aa: CASSLYTVHAGANVLTF